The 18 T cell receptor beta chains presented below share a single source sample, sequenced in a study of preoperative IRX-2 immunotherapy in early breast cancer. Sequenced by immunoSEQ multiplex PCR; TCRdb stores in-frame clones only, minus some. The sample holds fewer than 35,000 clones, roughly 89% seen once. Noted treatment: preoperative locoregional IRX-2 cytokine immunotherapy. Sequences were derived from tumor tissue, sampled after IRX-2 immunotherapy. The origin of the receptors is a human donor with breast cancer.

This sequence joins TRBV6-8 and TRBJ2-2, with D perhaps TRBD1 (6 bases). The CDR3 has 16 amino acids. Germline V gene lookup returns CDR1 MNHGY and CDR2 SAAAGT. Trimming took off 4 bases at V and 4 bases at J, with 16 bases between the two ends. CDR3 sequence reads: CASSLGAGKSTGELFF. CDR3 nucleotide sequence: TGTGCCAGCAGTTTGGGGGCCGGGAAAAGCACCGGGGAGCTGTTTTTT.

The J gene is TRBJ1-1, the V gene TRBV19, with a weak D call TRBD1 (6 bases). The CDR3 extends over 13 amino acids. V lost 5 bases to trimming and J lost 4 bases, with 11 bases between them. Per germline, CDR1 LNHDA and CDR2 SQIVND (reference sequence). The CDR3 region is CASSAGEGTEAFF. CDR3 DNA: TGTGCCAGTAGTGCAGGGGAGGGCACTGAAGCTTTCTTT.

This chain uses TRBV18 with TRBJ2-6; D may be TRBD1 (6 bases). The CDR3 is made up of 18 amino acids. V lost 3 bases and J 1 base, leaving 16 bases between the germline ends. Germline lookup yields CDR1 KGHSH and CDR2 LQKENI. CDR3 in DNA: TGTGCCAGCTCACCGTCTACAGGGAGCCGATCTGGGGCCAACGTCCTGACTTTC. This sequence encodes CASSPSTGSRSGANVLTF.

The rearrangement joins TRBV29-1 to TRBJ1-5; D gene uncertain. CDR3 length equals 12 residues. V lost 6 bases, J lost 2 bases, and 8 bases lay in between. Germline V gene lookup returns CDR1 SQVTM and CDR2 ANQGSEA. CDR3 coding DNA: TGCAGCGTCGTCACGGGCAATCAGCCCCAGCATTTT. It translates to CSVVTGNQPQHF.

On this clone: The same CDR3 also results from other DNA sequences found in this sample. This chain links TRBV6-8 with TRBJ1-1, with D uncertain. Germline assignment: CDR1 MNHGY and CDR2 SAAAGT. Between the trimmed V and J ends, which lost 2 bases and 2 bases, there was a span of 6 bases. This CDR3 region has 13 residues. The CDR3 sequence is CASSYRVNTEAFF. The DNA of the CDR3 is TGTGCCAGCAGTTACAGGGTTAACACTGAAGCTTTCTTT.

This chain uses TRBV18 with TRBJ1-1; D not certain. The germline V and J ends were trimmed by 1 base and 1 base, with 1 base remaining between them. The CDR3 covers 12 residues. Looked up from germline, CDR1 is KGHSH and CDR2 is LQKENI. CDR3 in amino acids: CASSPQNTEAFF. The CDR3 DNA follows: TGTGCCAGCTCACCACAGAACACTGAAGCTTTCTTT.

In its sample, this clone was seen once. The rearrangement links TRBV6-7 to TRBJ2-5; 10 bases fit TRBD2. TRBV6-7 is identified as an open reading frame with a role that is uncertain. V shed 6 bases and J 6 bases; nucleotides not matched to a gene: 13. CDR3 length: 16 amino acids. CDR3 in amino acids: CASSPPQRGGPKTQYF. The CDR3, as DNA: TGTGCCAGCAGCCCTCCCCAGCGGGGGGGTCCCAAGACCCAGTACTTC.

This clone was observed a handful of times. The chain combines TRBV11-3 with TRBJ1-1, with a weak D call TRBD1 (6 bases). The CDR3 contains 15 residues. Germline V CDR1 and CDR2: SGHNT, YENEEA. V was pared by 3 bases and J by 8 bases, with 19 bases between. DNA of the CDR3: TGTGCCAGCAGCTTGGCCTTAGACAGGCTGTCGGAAGCTTTCTTT. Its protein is CASSLALDRLSEAFF.

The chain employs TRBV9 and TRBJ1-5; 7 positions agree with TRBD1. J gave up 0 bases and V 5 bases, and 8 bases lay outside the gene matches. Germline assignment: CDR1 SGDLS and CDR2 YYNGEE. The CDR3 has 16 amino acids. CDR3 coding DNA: TGTGCCAGCAGTCAACGCCGGGACAGTAGCAATCAGCCCCAGCATTTT. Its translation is CASSQRRDSSNQPQHF.

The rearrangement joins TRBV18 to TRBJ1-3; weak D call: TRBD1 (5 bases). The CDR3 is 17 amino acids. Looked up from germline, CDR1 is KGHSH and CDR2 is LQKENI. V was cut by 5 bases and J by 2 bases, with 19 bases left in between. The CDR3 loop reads CASSELPQQGTGNTIYF. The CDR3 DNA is TGTGCCAGCTCAGAACTGCCACAGCAGGGCACTGGAAACACCATATATTTT.

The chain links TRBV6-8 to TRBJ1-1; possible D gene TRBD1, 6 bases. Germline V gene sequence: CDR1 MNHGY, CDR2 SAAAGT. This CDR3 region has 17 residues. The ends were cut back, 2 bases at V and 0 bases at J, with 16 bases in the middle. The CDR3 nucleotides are TGTGCCAGCAGTTACCCCAGGGGAGGGCTCATGAACACTGAAGCTTTCTTT. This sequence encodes CASSYPRGGLMNTEAFF.

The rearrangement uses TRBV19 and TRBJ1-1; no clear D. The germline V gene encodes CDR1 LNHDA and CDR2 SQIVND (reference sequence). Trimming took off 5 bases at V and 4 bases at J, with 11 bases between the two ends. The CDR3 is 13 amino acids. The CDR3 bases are TGTGCCAGTAGTGGAGCTTACGGCACTGAAGCTTTCTTT. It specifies CASSGAYGTEAFF.

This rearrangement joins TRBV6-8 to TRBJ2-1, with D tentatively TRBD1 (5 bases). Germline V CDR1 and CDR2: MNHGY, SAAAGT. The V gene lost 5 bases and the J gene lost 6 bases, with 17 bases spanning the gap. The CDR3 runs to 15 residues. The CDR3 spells CASSRIGAPGNEQFF. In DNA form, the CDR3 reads TGTGCCAGCAGTCGTATAGGGGCCCCCGGCAATGAGCAGTTCTTC.

The CDR3 loop reads CASSYSRGLNYGYTF. The CDR3 DNA follows: TGTGCCAGCAGTTACTCGCGGGGACTTAACTATGGCTACACCTTC. The rearrangement uses TRBV6-8 and TRBJ1-2; D perhaps matches TRBD1 (5 bases). This CDR3 region has 15 residues. CDR1 and CDR2 from the germline V gene are MNHGY and SAAAGT. V shed 0 bases and J shed 1 base, with 9 bases lying between them.

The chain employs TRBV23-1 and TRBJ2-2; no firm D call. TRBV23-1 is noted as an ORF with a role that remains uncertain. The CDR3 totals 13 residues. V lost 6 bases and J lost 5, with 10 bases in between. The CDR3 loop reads CASSQRVTGELFF. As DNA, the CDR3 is TGCGCCAGCAGCCAAAGGGTAACCGGGGAGCTGTTTTTT.

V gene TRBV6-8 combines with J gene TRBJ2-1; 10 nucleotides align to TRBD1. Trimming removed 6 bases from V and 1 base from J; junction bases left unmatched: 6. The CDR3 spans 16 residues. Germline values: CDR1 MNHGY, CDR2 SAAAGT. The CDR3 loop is CASRWTGGRSYNEQFF. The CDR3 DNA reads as TGTGCCAGCAGATGGACAGGGGGGAGATCCTACAATGAGCAGTTCTTC.

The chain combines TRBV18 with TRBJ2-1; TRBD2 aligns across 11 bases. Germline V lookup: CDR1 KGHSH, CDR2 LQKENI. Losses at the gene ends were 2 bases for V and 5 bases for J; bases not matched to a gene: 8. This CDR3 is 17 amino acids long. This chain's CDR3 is CASSPITGTSGNNEQFF. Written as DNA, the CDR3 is TGTGCCAGCTCACCAATTACCGGGACTAGCGGCAACAATGAGCAGTTCTTC.

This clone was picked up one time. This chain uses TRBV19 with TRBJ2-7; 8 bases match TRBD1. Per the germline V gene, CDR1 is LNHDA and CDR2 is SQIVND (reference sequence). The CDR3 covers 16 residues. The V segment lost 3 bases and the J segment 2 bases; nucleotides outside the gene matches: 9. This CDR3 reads CASSIGPGGLPYEQYF. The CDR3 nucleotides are TGTGCCAGTAGTATCGGGCCAGGGGGCCTTCCCTACGAGCAGTACTTC.